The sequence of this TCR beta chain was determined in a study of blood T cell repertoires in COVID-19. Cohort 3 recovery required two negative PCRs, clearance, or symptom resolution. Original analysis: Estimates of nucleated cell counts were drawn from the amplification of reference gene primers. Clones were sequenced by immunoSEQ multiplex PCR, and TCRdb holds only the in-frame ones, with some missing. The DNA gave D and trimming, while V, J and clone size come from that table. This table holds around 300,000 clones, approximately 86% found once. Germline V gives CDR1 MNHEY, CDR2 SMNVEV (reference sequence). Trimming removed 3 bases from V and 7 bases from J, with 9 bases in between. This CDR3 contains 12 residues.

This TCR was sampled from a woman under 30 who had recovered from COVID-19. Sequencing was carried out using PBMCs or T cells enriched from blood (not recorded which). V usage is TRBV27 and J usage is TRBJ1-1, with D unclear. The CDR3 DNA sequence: TGTGCCAGCAGTTTCAATACTGGTGAAGCTTTCTTT. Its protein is CASSFNTGEAFF.